This TCR beta chain was recovered during a study of T cells expressing NK-cell markers (TCRdb year 2020). For context, the study as a whole: Three sorted T-cell subsets (CD3+CD56+NKG2C+, CD3+CD56+NKG2C- and CD3+CD56-NKG2C+) from eight donors had their TCR beta-chain repertoires profiled. Illumina HiSeq 2000/2500, MiSeq or NextSeq was used to sequence libraries as 2 x 150 bp reads. Among the eight sequenced donors, seven were HCMV-seropositive and one was HCMV-seronegative. Randomly selected healthy volunteers, three men and five women, were used as the eight sequenced donors.

The CDR3 numbers 14 residues from cysteine through phenylalanine. The nucleotide record is missing. The germline V gene (reference sequence) yields DFQATT for CDR1 and SNEGSKA for CDR2. HCMV-specific IgG was detected in serum with a commercial ELISA kit to determine HCMV serostatus. Ficoll density gradient centrifugation was used to isolate peripheral blood mononuclear cells from blood. With respect to this clonotype: No antigen is known for it.

What the authors observed across the whole study: In roughly six donors, the dominant CD3+CD56+NKG2C+ clonotypes were among the top 10 CD8+ clonotypes and accounted for about 1.0-7.5% of CD8+ T cells. Whether the expanded NKG2C-expressing T cell clones were specific for HCMV antigens remained unclear. Those dominant clonotypes were again the most abundant among CD3+CD56-NKG2C+ cells in a handful of donors, at roughly 28.3-65%.

Sequenced on an Illumina HiSeq 2000. The TCR beta cDNA libraries were made using 5'RACE template switching, a step that added both a universal primer site and unique molecular identifiers. cDNA synthesis was primed from the TCR beta constant segment and was followed by two successive PCR amplification steps. In the paper's pipeline: Reads were demultiplexed and grouped by UMI with MIGEC, and clonotypes were assembled and quantified with MiTCR. To exclude erroneous sequences, only TCR cDNA sequences supported by at least two reads were retained. Downstream repertoire analysis used the tcR package, and clonotypes were matched across fractions by CDR3 nucleotide sequence plus V segment. Antigen specificity was annotated against VDJdb with VDJmatch, allowing one amino acid substitution in CDR3. TCRdb reprocessed the reads, reporting each CDR3 protein sequence once and no DNA. V and J calls and clone size were set by TCRdb, not the authors. Per the sample table, the count is some 410,000 distinct CDR3 sequences. Roughly 7.2% of the sample is held by the ten biggest clonotypes.

The sequence derives from a woman aged 18 to 75 in good health. The sample comprised blood T cells: a sorted CD56 or NKG2C T cell subset, CD4+ or CD8+ T cells, or bulk PBMC T cells (not recorded which). The chain uses TRBV20-1 and TRBJ1-2. The encoded CDR3 is CSARSAGLPYGYTF.